Presented here are 13 T cell receptor beta chains from one specimen sequenced in a study of T cell responses to AZD1222 COVID-19 vaccine. The repertoire was sequenced with immunoSEQ multiplex PCR; TCRdb's copy has only in-frame clones and lacks some. Of about 110,000 clones listed, 88% are singletons. This material consisted of peripheral blood, taken on day 0 of AZD1222 vaccination. The receptors were gathered from an adult in good health.

The chain recombines TRBV7-7 with TRBJ2-2; no clear D. Germline V lookup: CDR1 SSHAT, CDR2 FNYEAQ (reference sequence). V lost 1 base and J lost 1, with 4 bases in between. The CDR3 contains 14 residues. CDR3 DNA sequence: TGTGCCAGCAGCTTAGGGCTGAACACCGGGGAGCTGTTTTTT. It encodes CASSLGLNTGELFF. Filled out from reference TRBV7-7 and TRBJ2-2, the complete variable domain reads GAGVSQSPRYKVTKRGQDVTLRCDPISSHATLYWYQQALGQGPEFLTYFNYEAQPDKSGLPSDRFSAERPEGSISTLTIQRTEQRDSAMYRCASSLGLNTGELFFGEGSRLTVL.

As DNA, the CDR3 is TGTGCCAGCAGCTTATGGCCAGGGGGCTTGAATGAGCAGTTCTTC. Its translation: CASSLWPGGLNEQFF. The chain couples TRBV7-9 to TRBJ2-1; TRBD1 matches 8 bases. With V trimmed by 2 bases and J by 7 bases, 7 bases remained unmatched. This CDR3 region has 15 residues. Looked up from germline, CDR1 is SEHNR and CDR2 is FQNEAQ (reference sequence).

V is TRBV2 and J is TRBJ2-1, with a tentative D call TRBD2 (6 bases). The germline CDR1 and CDR2 sequences are SNHLY and FYNNEI. The CDR3 has 12 amino acids. V gave up 6 bases and J gave up 9 bases, with 12 bases separating them. CDR3 DNA sequence: TGTGCCAGCAGGGGATTAGCGGTTGAGCAGTTCTTC. Protein product: CASRGLAVEQFF.

V usage is TRBV28 and J usage is TRBJ1-2, with TRBD1 matching 10 bases. Germline V gene sequence: CDR1 MDHEN, CDR2 SYDVKM. The V and J ends lost 2 bases and 9 bases, in that order; junction bases with no gene match: 9. The CDR3 runs 15 residues. The CDR3 region is CASSLGTGVARSYTF. DNA for the CDR3: TGTGCCAGCAGTTTAGGGACAGGGGTCGCGCGGAGCTACACCTTC.

The chain couples TRBV30 to TRBJ1-1; TRBD1 aligns across 7 bases. Germline CDR1 reads GTSNPN; CDR2 reads SVGIG (reference sequence). The length of the CDR3 is 14 residues. After removal of 3 bases from V and 1 base from J, the junction contained 5 bases not matched to a gene. CDR3 loop: CAWRGGTANTEAFF. The CDR3 bases are TGTGCCTGGAGGGGAGGGACAGCGAACACTGAAGCTTTCTTT.

The count of this clone is one. V usage is TRBV6-5 and J usage is TRBJ2-5, with D hard to call. Germline V lookup: CDR1 MNHEY, CDR2 SVGAGI. V gave up 3 bases and J gave up 0 bases, with 8 bases separating them. This CDR3 region has 14 residues. The CDR3: CASSYSGDQETQYF. The DNA of the CDR3 is TGTGCCAGCAGTTATTCTGGGGACCAAGAGACCCAGTACTTC.

A few counts support this clone. The chain links TRBV11-2 to TRBJ2-7; D is unclear. Trimming left V 1 base short and J 6 bases short, with 7 bases between. This CDR3 spans 12 amino acids. CDR1 and CDR2 from the germline V gene are SGHAT and FQNNGV. CDR3 sequence reads: CASSLVVAEQYF. In nucleotides, the CDR3 is TGTGCCAGCAGCTTAGTGGTTGCCGAGCAGTACTTC.

The genes are TRBV9 and TRBJ1-6; perhaps TRBD1 as D (6 bases). There are 14 residues in the CDR3. V was shortened by 3 bases and J by 7 bases, with 11 bases between the two germline ends. The germline gives CDR1 SGDLS, CDR2 YYNGEE. In DNA form, the CDR3 reads TGTGCCAGCAGCGCCCAGGGGCCGAATTCACCCCTCCACTTT. It translates to CASSAQGPNSPLHF.

The chain has TRBV5-6 and TRBJ2-5; D is unresolved. Germline CDR1 reads SGHDT; CDR2 reads YYEEEE. The length of the CDR3 is 11 residues. V was shortened by 1 base and J by 7 bases, with 5 bases between the two germline ends. CDR3 in amino acids: CASSLKATQYF. CDR3 coding DNA: TGTGCCAGCAGCTTGAAGGCGACCCAGTACTTC.

The chain employs TRBV5-8 and TRBJ1-3; D call uncertain. Germline V CDR1 and CDR2: SGHTS, YDEGEE. The CDR3 is 15 amino acids. The ends were cut back, 7 bases at V and 4 bases at J, with 18 bases in the middle. The CDR3 spells CASVFGALSGNTIYF. The DNA of the CDR3 is TGTGCCAGCGTCTTTGGCGCCCTCTCCGGAAACACCATATATTTT.

This rearrangement joins TRBV24-1 to TRBJ2-1; 8 bases agree with TRBD1. The CDR3 spans 15 residues. The ends lost 0 bases at V and 7 bases at J; junction bases unmatched: 4. Looked up from germline, CDR1 is KGHDR and CDR2 is SFDVKD. The CDR3 loop reads CATSDLWQGANEQFF. The CDR3 coding sequence is TGTGCCACCAGTGATTTGTGGCAGGGGGCAAATGAGCAGTTCTTC.

The table lists this clone with a count of one. The gene calls are TRBV7-9 and TRBJ2-1, with 9 bases aligning to TRBD2. CDR3 size: 13 residues. J lost 6 bases, V lost 8 bases, and 5 bases had no gene match. Germline lookup yields CDR1 SEHNR and CDR2 FQNEAQ (reference sequence). CDR3 sequence (DNA): TGTGCCAGCGCCCTAGCGGGAACCAATGAGCAGTTCTTC. Encoded protein: CASALAGTNEQFF.

This chain links TRBV2 with TRBJ1-2; possibly TRBD1 for D (5 bases). The V end lost 6 bases, the J end lost 5 bases, and 13 bases lay between the germline ends. This CDR3 is built from 13 residues. The V gene's germline CDR1 is SNHLY and CDR2 FYNNEI. The CDR3 loop reads CASRTATLYGYTF. The CDR3 region has the DNA TGTGCCAGCAGGACAGCCACCTTATATGGCTACACCTTC.